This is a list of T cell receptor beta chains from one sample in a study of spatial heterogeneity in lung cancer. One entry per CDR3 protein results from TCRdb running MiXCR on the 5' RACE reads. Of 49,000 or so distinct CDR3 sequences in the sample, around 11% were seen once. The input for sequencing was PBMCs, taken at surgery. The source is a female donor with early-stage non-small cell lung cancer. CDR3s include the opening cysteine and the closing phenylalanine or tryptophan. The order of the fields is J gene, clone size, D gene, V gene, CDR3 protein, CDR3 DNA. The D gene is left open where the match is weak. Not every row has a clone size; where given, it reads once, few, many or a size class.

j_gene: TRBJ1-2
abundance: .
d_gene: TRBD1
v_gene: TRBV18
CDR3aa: CASSPPGGQIKANYGYTF
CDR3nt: TGTGCCAGCTCACCACCGGGGGGACAGATAAAAGCTAACTATGGCTACACCTTC

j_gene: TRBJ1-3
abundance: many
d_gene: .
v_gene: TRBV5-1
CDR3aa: CASSPGSYTGNTIYF
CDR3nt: TGCGCCAGCAGCCCCGGGAGCTATACGGGAAACACCATATATTTT

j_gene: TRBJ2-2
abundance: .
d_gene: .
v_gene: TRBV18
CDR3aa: CASSLTGSNTGELFF
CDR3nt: TGTGCCAGCTCACTCACAGGGTCGAACACCGGGGAGCTGTTTTTT

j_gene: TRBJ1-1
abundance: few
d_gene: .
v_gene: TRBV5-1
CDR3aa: CASSVDSSVNTEAFF
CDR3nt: TGCGCCAGCAGCGTGGACAGTTCCGTGAACACTGAAGCTTTCTTT

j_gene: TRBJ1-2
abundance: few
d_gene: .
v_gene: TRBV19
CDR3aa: CASSRQLTNYGYTF
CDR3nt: TGTGCCAGTAGTAGACAGCTTACTAACTATGGCTACACCTTC

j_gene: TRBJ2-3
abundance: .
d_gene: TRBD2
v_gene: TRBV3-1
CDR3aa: CASSQVGGDTDTQYF
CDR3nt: TGTGCCAGCAGCCAAGTCGGGGGGGACACAGATACGCAGTATTTT

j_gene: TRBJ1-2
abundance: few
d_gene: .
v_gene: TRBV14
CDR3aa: CASSHGTNYGYTF
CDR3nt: TGTGCCAGCAGCCACGGGACAAACTATGGCTACACCTTC

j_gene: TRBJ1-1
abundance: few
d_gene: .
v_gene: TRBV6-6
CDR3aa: CASNPGGGQTTEAFF
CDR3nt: TGTGCCAGCAACCCCGGGGGGGGTCAGACCACTGAAGCTTTCTTT

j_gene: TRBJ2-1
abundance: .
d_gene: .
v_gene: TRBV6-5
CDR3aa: CASSYPPRGEQFF
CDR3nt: TGTGCCAGCAGTTACCCCCCAAGGGGTGAGCAGTTCTTC

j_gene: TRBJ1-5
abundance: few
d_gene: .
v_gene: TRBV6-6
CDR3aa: CASSYGGDQQPQHF
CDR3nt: TGTGCCAGCAGTTACGGTGGGGATCAGCAGCCCCAGCATTTT

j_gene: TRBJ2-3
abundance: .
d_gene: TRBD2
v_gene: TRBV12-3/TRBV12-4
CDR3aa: CASSLLGGGTDTQYF
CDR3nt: TGTGCCAGCAGTTTACTGGGGGGGGGGACAGATACGCAGTATTTT

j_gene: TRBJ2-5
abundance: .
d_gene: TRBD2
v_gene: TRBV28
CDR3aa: CASSPSGGGETQYF
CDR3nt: TGTGCCAGCAGCCCGAGCGGGGGGGGAGAGACCCAGTACTTC

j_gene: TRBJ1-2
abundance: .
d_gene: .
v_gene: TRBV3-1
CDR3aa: CASSQGPGPFVGYTF
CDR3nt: TGTGCCAGCAGCCAAGGTCCGGGGCCCTTTGTCGGCTACACCTTC

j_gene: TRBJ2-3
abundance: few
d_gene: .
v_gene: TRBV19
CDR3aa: CASSSGTPLTDTQYF
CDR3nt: TGTGCCAGTAGCTCCGGGACTCCGCTCACAGATACGCAGTATTTT

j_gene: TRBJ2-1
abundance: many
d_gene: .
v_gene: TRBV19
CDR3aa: CASSRGPGLNEQFF
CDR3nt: TGTGCCAGTAGTCGCGGACCGGGCCTCAATGAGCAGTTCTTC

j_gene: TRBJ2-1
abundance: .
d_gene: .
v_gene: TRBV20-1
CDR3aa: CSARAADEQFF
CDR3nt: TGCAGTGCTAGAGCGGCGGATGAGCAGTTCTTC

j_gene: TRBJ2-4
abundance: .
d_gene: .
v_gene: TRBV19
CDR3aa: CASSQLLAKNIQYF
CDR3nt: TGTGCCAGTAGCCAACTCCTAGCCAAAAACATTCAGTACTTC

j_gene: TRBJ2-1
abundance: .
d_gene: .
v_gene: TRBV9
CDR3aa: CASSVKMGNGEQFF
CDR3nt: TGTGCCAGCAGCGTTAAGATGGGGAATGGTGAGCAGTTCTTC

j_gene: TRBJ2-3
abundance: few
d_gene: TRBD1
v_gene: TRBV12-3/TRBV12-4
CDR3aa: CASSRTGGTTDTQYF
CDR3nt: TGTGCCAGCAGCCGGACAGGGGGAACCACAGATACGCAGTATTTT

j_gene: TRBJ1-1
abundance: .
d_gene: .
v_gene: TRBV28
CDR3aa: CASRTWWQGTEAFF
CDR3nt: TGTGCCAGCAGAACGTGGTGGCAGGGGACTGAAGCTTTCTTT

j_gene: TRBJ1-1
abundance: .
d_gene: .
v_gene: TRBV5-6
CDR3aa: CASRGVGENTEAFF
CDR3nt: TGTGCCAGCAGGGGTGTCGGTGAGAACACTGAAGCTTTCTTT

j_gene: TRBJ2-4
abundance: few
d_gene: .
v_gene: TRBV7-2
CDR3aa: CASSFDGTGTTKNIQYF
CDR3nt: TGTGCCAGCAGCTTTGATGGTACCGGGACAACCAAAAACATTCAGTACTTC

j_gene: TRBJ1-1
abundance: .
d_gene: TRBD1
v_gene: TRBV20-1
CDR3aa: CSAVGQLPEAFF
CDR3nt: TGCAGTGCTGTGGGACAGCTACCTGAAGCTTTCTTT

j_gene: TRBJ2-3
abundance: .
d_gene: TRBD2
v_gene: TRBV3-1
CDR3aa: CASSQEQRGNTYF
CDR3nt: TGTGCCAGCAGCCAAGAACAGCGGGGTAATACGTATTTT

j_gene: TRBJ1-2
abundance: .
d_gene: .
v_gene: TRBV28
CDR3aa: CASSTSISGGYTF
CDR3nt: TGTGCCAGCAGTACAAGCATATCGGGGGGCTACACCTTC

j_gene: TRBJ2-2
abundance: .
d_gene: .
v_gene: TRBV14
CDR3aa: CASSHHIANTGELFF
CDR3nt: TGTGCCAGCAGCCATCACATCGCGAACACCGGGGAGCTGTTTTTT

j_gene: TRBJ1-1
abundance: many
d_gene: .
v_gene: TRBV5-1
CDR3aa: CASSRTVNTEAFF
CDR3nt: TGCGCCAGCAGTCGGACAGTAAACACTGAAGCTTTCTTT

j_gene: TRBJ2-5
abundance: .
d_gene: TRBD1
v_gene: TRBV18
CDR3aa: CASSRWTGMEETQYF
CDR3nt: TGTGCCAGCTCACGCTGGACAGGGATGGAAGAGACCCAGTACTTC

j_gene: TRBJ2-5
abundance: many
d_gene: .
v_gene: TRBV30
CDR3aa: CAWRGQYQETQYF
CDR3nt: TGTGCCTGGAGAGGACAGTACCAAGAGACCCAGTACTTC

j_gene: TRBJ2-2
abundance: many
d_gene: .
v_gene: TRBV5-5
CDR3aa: CASSLGTVNTGELFF
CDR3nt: TGTGCCAGCAGCTTGGGGACAGTGAACACCGGGGAGCTGTTTTTT

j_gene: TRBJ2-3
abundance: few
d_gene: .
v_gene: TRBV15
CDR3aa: CATSKGQSTDTQYF
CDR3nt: TGTGCCACCAGCAAGGGGCAGAGCACAGATACGCAGTATTTT

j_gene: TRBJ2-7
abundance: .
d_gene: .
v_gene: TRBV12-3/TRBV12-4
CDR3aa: CASSPGLNEQYF
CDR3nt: TGTGCCAGCAGCCCCGGACTGAACGAGCAGTACTTC

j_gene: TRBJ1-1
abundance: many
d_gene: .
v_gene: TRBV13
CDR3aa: CASSLRDTEAFF
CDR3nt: TGTGCCAGCAGCTTGAGAGACACTGAAGCTTTCTTT

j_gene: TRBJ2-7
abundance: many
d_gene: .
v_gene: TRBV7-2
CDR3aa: CASTNSWGSEQYF
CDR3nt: TGTGCCAGCACCAATAGCTGGGGATCCGAGCAGTACTTC

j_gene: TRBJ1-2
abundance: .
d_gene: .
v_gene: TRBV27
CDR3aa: CASSLKGRGAWGYTF
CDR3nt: TGTGCCAGCAGTTTGAAGGGCAGGGGAGCTTGGGGCTACACCTTC

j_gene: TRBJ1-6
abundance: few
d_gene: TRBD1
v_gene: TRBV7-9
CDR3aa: CASSLGQGGDWNSPLHF
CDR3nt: TGTGCCAGCAGCTTAGGGCAGGGGGGCGATTGGAATTCACCCCTCCACTTT

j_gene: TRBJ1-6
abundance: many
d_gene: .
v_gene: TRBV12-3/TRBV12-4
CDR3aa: CASSFGQSAYNSPLHF
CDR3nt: TGTGCCAGCAGTTTTGGGCAGAGTGCTTATAATTCACCCCTCCACTTT

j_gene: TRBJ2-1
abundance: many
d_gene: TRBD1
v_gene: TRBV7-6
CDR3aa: CASSSGQGSNEQFF
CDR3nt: TGTGCCAGCAGCTCCGGACAGGGTAGTAATGAGCAGTTCTTC

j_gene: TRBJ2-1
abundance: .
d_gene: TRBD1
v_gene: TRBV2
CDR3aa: CASRPPGQIYNEQSF
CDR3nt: TGTGCCAGCAGACCACCGGGACAGATCTACAATGAGCAGTCCTTC

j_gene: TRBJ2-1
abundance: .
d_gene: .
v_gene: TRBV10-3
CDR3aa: CAIGPGSYNEQFF
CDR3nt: TGTGCCATCGGCCCCGGCTCCTACAATGAGCAGTTCTTC